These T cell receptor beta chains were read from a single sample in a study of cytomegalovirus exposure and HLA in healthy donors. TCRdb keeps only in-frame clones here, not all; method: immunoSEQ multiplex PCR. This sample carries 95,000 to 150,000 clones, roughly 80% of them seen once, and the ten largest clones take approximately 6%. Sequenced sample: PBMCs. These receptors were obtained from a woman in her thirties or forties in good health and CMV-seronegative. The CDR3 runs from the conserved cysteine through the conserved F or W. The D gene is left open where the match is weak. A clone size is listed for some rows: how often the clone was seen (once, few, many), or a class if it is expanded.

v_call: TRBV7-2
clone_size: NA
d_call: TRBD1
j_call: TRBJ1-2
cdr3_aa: CASSLPQTGVSYGYTF
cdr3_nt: TGTGCCAGCAGCTTACCCCAGACAGGGGTTAGCTATGGCTACACCTTC

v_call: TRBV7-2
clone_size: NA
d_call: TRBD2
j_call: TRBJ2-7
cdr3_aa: CASSFAGVGFYEQYF
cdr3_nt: TGTGCCAGCAGCTTCGCGGGAGTAGGGTTCTACGAGCAGTACTTC

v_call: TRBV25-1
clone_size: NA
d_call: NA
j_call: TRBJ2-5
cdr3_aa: CASSQGAQETQYF
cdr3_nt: TGTGCCAGCAGTCAAGGGGCTCAAGAGACCCAGTACTTC

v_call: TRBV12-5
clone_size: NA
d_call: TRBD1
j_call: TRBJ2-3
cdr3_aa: CASTNYRGNADTQYF
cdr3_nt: TGTGCTAGCACGAACTACAGGGGAAATGCAGATACGCAGTATTTT

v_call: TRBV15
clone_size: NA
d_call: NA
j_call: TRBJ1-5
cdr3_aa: CATSRGPSQPQHF
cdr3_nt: TGTGCCACCAGCAGGGGGCCCAGTCAGCCCCAGCATTTT

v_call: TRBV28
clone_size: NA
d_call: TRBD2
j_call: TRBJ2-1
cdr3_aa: CASSGGLAAFNEQFF
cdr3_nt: TGTGCCAGCAGTGGGGGACTAGCGGCATTCAATGAGCAGTTCTTC

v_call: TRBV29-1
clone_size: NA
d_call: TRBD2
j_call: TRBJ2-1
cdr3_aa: CSVEKGEGGSYNEQFF
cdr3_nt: TGCAGCGTTGAAAAAGGGGAGGGTGGCTCCTACAATGAGCAGTTCTTC

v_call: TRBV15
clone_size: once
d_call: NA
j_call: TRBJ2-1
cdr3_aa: CATSNYNEQFF
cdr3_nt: TGTGCCACCAGTAACTACAATGAGCAGTTCTTC

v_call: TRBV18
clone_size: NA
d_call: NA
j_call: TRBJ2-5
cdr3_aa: CASCPGEETQYF
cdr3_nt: TGTGCCAGCTGTCCGGGAGAGGAGACCCAGTACTTC

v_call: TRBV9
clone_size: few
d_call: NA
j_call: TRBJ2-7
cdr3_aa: CASSADYPDEQYF
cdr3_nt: TGTGCCAGCAGCGCGGACTACCCAGACGAGCAGTACTTC

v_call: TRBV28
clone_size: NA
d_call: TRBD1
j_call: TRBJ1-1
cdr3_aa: CASSSSDRAWTEAFF
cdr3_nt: TGTGCCAGCAGTTCATCGGACAGGGCTTGGACTGAAGCTTTCTTT

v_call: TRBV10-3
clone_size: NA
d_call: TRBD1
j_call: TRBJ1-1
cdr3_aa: CAIRDRQGTNTEAFF
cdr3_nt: TGTGCCATCAGGGACCGACAGGGAACGAACACTGAAGCTTTCTTT

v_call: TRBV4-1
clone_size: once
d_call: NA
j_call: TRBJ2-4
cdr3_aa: CASSHPSQGNSQYF
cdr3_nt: TGCGCCAGCAGCCACCCCTCCCAAGGAAACAGTCAGTACTTC

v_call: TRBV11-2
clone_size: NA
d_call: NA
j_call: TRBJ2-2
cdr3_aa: CASSFFTSNTGELFF
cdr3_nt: TGTGCCAGCAGCTTTTTCACATCGAACACCGGGGAGCTGTTTTTT

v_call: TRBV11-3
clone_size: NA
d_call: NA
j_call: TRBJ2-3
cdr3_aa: CASSFRLGLSTDTQYF
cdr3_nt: TGTGCCAGCAGCTTTCGCCTAGGCCTCAGCACAGATACGCAGTATTTT

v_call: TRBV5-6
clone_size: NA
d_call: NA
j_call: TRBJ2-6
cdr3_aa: CASSTQGPGANGLTF
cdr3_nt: TGTGCCAGCAGCACCCAGGGGCCTGGGGCCAACGGCCTGACTTTC

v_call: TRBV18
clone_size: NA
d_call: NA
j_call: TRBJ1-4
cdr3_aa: CASSPPSDEKLFF
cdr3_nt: TGTGCCAGCTCACCACCGTCAGATGAAAAACTGTTTTTT

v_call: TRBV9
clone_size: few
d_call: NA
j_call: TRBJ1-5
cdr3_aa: CASSESGAGSQPQHF
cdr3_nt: TGTGCCAGCAGCGAGTCAGGGGCGGGCTCTCAGCCCCAGCATTTT

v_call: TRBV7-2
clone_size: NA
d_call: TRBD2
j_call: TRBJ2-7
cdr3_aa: CASSLTSGRAYEQYF
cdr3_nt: TGTGCCAGCAGCTTGACTAGCGGGAGGGCATACGAGCAGTACTTC

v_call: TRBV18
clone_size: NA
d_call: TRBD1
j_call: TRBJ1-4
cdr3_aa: CASSLQGASEKLFF
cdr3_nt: TGTGCCAGCTCCCTACAGGGGGCGAGTGAAAAACTGTTTTTT

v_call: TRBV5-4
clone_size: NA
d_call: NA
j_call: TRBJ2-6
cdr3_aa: CASSLRTRIGWANGLTF
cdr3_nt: TGTGCCAGCAGCTTGCGGACACGGATTGGATGGGCCAACGGCCTGACTTTC

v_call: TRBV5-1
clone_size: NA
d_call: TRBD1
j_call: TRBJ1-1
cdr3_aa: CASSGGTGKPTEAFF
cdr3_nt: TGCGCCAGCAGCGGGGGGACAGGGAAGCCCACTGAAGCTTTCTTT

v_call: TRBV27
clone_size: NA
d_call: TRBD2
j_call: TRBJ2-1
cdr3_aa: CASSLWAGGPYNEQFF
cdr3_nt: TGTGCCAGCAGTTTATGGGCGGGAGGGCCCTACAATGAGCAGTTCTTC

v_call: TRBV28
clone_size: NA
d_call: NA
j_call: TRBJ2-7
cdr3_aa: CASSDSHSYEQYF
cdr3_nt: TGTGCCAGCTCGGACTCGCACTCCTACGAGCAGTACTTC

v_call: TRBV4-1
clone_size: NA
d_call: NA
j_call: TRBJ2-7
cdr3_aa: CASSQEELSSYEQYF
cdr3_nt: TGCGCCAGCAGCCAAGAAGAACTCTCATCCTACGAGCAGTACTTC

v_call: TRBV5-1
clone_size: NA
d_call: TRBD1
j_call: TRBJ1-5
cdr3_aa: CASSGTGGDQPQHF
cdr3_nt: TGCGCCAGCAGCGGGACAGGAGGGGATCAGCCCCAGCATTTT

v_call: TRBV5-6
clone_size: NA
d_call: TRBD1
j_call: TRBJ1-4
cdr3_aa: CASSSTGTINEKLFF
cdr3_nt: TGTGCCAGCAGTTCGACAGGGACCATTAATGAAAAACTGTTTTTT

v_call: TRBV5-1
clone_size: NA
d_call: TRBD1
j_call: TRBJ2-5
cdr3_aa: CASTGTGQETQYF
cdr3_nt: TGCGCCAGCACAGGGACAGGGCAGGAGACCCAGTACTTC

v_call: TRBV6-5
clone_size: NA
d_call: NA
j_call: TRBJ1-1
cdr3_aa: CASSPGKHAFF
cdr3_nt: TGTGCCAGCAGTCCAGGGAAGCATGCTTTCTTT

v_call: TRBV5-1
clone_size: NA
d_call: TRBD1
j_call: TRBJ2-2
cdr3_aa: CASSFGDRNTGELFF
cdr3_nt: TGCGCCAGCAGCTTTGGGGACAGAAACACCGGGGAGCTGTTTTTT

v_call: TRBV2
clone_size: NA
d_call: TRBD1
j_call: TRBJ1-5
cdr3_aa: CASSERTGGDQPQHF
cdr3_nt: TGTGCCAGCAGTGAAAGGACAGGGGGTGATCAGCCCCAGCATTTT

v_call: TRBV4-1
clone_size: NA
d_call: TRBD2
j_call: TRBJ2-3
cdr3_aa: CASSPGGRSDTQYF
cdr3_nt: TGCGCCAGCAGCCCCGGCGGGAGATCGGATACGCAGTATTTT

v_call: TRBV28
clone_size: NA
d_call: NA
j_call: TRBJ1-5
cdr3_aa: CASKTGNQPQHF
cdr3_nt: TGTGCCAGCAAAACAGGGAATCAGCCCCAGCATTTT

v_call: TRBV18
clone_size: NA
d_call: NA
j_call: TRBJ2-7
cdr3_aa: CASSPQDSYEQYF
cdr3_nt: TGTGCCAGCTCGCCCCAGGATTCCTACGAGCAGTACTTC

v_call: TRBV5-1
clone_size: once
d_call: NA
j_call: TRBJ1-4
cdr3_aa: CASRRVTGVPTLEKLFF
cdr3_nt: TGCGCCAGCAGAAGGGTTACAGGAGTTCCTACCCTTGAAAAACTGTTTTTT

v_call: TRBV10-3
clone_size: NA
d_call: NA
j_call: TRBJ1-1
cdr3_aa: CAISDWGLLAFF
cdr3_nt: TGTGCCATCAGTGACTGGGGCCTATTGGCTTTCTTT

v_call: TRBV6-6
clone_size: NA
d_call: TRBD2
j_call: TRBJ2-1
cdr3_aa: CASSYWLAGSHEQFF
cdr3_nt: TGTGCCAGCAGTTACTGGCTAGCGGGGAGTCATGAGCAGTTCTTC

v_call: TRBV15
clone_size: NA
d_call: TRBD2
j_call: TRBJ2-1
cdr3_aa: CATSRDPSGSNEQFF
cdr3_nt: TGTGCCACCAGCAGAGATCCTAGCGGGTCCAATGAGCAGTTCTTC

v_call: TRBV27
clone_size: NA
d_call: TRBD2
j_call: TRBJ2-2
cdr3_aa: CASSLGGRATGELFF
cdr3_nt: TGTGCCAGCAGTTTAGGCGGGAGGGCAACCGGGGAGCTGTTTTTT

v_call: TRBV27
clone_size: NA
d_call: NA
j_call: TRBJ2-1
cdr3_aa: CASSPRLGVKNEQFF
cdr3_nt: TGTGCCAGCAGTCCTCGTTTAGGGGTGAAAAATGAGCAGTTCTTC

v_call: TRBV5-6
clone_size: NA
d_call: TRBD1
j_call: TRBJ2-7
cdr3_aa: CASSLRRTGQYF
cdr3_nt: TGTGCCAGCAGCTTGAGACGGACAGGGCAGTACTTC

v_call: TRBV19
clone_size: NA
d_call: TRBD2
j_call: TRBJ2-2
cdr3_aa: CASSIFGREYGELFF
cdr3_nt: TGTGCCAGTAGTATTTTCGGGAGGGAGTACGGGGAGCTGTTTTTT

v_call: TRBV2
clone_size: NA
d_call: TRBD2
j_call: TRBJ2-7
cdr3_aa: CASRAGTTTYEQYF
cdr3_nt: TGTGCCAGCAGAGCCGGGACTACAACCTACGAGCAGTACTTC

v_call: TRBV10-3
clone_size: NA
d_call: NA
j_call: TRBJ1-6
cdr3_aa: CAIRERDDQDNSPLHF
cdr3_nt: TGTGCCATCAGAGAAAGAGACGACCAGGATAATTCACCCCTCCACTTT

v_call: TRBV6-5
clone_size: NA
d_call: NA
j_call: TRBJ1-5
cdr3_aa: CASKGQYNQPQHF
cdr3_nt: TGTGCCAGCAAGGGGCAGTACAATCAGCCCCAGCATTTT

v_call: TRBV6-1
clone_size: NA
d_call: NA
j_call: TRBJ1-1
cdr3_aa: CASSPGRFTEAFF
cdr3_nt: TGTGCCAGCAGCCCCGGGAGATTCACTGAAGCTTTCTTT

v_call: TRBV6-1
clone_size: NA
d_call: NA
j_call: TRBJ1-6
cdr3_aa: CASSVIGQISYNSPLHF
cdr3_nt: TGTGCCAGCAGTGTTATCGGACAGATCTCCTATAATTCACCCCTCCACTTT

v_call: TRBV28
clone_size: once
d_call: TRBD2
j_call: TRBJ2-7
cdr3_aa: CASKTLAGIYGQYF
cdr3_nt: TGTGCCAGCAAAACACTAGCGGGAATCTATGGGCAGTACTTC

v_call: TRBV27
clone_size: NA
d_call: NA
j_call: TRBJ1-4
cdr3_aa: CASSPMAGGKLFF
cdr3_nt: TGTGCCAGCAGTCCTATGGCCGGGGGGAAACTGTTTTTT

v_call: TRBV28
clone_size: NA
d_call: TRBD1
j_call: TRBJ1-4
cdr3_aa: CASSSPGGGNAGLFF
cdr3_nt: TGTGCCAGCAGTTCCCCGGGAGGGGGCAATGCCGGACTGTTTTTT

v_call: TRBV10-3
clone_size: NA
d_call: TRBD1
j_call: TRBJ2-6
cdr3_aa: CASRQGMRQGYSGANVLTF
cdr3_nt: TGTGCCTCACGACAGGGGATGCGGCAAGGATACTCTGGGGCCAACGTCCTGACTTTC

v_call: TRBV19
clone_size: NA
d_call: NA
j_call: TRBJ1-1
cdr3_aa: CASSIGLSTEAFF
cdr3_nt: TGTGCCAGTAGTATAGGACTGAGCACTGAAGCTTTCTTT

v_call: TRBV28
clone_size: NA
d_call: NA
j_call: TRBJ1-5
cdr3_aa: CASSLMQGQPHQPQHF
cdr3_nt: TGTGCCAGCAGTTTAATGCAGGGGCAACCCCATCAGCCCCAGCATTTT

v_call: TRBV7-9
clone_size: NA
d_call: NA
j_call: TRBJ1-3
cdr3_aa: CASSFAPEGNTIYF
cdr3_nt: TGTGCCAGCAGCTTTGCCCCAGAAGGAAACACCATATATTTT

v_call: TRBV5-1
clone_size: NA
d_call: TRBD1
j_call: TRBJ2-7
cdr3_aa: CASSLAQGAQQRVNEQYF
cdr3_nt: TGCGCCAGCAGCTTGGCACAGGGGGCTCAGCAAAGGGTCAACGAGCAGTACTTC

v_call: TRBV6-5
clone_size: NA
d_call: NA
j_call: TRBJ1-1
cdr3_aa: CASSYGQPNTEAFF
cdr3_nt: TGTGCCAGCAGTTACGGACAGCCGAACACTGAAGCTTTCTTT

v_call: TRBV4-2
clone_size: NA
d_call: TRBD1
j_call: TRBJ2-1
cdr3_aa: CASSPSGQGGYNEQFF
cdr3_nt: TGTGCCAGCAGCCCCTCGGGACAGGGGGGCTACAATGAGCAGTTCTTC

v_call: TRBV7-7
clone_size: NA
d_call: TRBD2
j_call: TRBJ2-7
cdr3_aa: CASSLADLGGEQYF
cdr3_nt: TGTGCTAGCAGCTTAGCGGACCTCGGGGGGGAGCAGTACTTC

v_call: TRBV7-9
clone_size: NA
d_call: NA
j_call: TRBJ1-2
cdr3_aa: CASRRTGDYGYTF
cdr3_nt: TGTGCCAGCAGACGAACAGGAGACTATGGCTACACCTTC

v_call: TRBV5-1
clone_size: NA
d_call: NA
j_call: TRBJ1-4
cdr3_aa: CASSMGGANEKLFF
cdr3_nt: TGCGCCAGCAGCATGGGGGGAGCTAATGAAAAACTGTTTTTT